These 11 T cell receptor beta chains came from one sample sequenced in a study of blood T cell repertoires in COVID-19. Here immunoSEQ multiplex PCR was the method, and the copy in TCRdb shows in-frame clones only, minus some. The data contain 140,000 to 150,000 clones, approximately 90% of them seen just once; the ten biggest clones take up roughly 1.2%. The source material was PBMCs or T cells enriched from blood (not recorded which). Receptors were obtained from a woman aged 30 to 39 with acute COVID-19.

V usage is TRBV3-1 (or the pseudogene TRBV3-2) and J usage is TRBJ2-2; 10 bases map to TRBD2. The CDR3 runs 14 residues. Trimming cost V 2 bases and J 8 bases; bases outside gene matches: 2. Looked up from germline, CDR1 is LGHDT and CDR2 is YNNKEL (reference sequence). The DNA for the CDR3 is TGTGCCAGCAGCCAATCTAGCGGGAGAGGGGAGCTGTTTTTT. This gives the protein CASSQSSGRGELFF.

The sample holds one count of this clone. The chain is built from TRBV12-3 or TRBV12-4 and TRBJ2-3; D gene ambiguous. This CDR3 region has 13 residues. Between the trimmed V and J ends, which lost 4 bases and 4 bases, there was a span of 9 bases. Written as DNA, the CDR3 is TGTGCCAGCAGTTCGGTCAACCCAGATACGCAGTATTTT. It yields the protein CASSSVNPDTQYF.

The gene calls are TRBV9 and TRBJ1-1, with D perhaps TRBD1 (5 bases). The V end was cut by 0 bases, the J end by 9 bases, with 9 bases between. From germline, CDR1 is SGDLS and CDR2 YYNGEE. The CDR3 loop spans 12 amino acids. The CDR3 loop is CASSVGSGKAFF. Written as DNA, the CDR3 is TGTGCCAGCAGCGTAGGGTCAGGGAAAGCTTTCTTT.

The chain employs TRBV6-6 and TRBJ1-1; 9 nucleotides align to TRBD1. The CDR3 has 15 residues. The junction had 7 bases not matched to a gene; V was cut back by 2 bases and J by 6 bases. CDR1 and CDR2 from the germline V gene are MNHNY and SVGAGI (reference sequence). Here the CDR3 DNA reads TGTGCCAGCAGTTACGTGGGGACAGGGTCCCCTGAAGCTTTCTTT. It encodes CASSYVGTGSPEAFF.

V is TRBV27 and J is TRBJ1-1; D is unclear. Germline V CDR1 and CDR2: MNHEY, SMNVEV (reference sequence). The CDR3 is made up of 14 amino acids. In DNA form, the CDR3 reads TGTCCCCGCCCTGGACGGAGGGAGAACACTGAAGCTTTCTTT. As protein: CPRPGRRENTEAFF.

The chain couples TRBV12-3 or TRBV12-4 to TRBJ2-1; no firm D call. The CDR3 extends over 12 amino acids. The V and J ends lost 4 bases and 9 bases respectively, with 10 bases between them. The DNA of the CDR3 is TGTGCCAGCAGTTCCATGGAGCGTGAGCAGTTCTTC. This codes for CASSSMEREQFF.

The chain uses TRBV5-6 and TRBJ1-5; D is unresolved. In germline, CDR1 is SGHDT, CDR2 YYEEEE. This CDR3 region has 15 residues. Trimming took off 0 bases at V and 5 bases at J, with 12 bases between the two ends. CDR3 sequence: CASSLGQAGYQPQHF. CDR3 coding DNA: TGTGCCAGCAGCTTGGGGCAGGCGGGGTATCAGCCCCAGCATTTT.

V and J are TRBV29-1 and TRBJ2-3; weak D call: TRBD2 (5 bases). Trimming took 5 bases from V and 3 from J, leaving 9 bases between them. Germline CDR1 SQVTM, CDR2 ANQGSEA. This CDR3 comprises 12 residues. The CDR3 DNA reads TGCAGCGTTAATTCGGGAACAGATACGCAGTATTTT. Protein: CSVNSGTDTQYF.

The chain combines TRBV4-1 with TRBJ2-7, with TRBD2 as a possible D gene (6 bases). The CDR3 is 14 residues long. V was trimmed by 6 bases and J by 0 bases, leaving 12 bases between them. Germline V gene lookup returns CDR1 MGHRA and CDR2 YSYEKL. The CDR3 DNA reads TGCGCCAGCAGGGACATAGCGGACTCCTACGAGCAGTACTTC. This sequence encodes CASRDIADSYEQYF.

In its sample, this clone was seen once. The chain couples TRBV18 to TRBJ2-3; a weak D match, TRBD2 (6 bases). Trimming cost V 1 base and J 4 bases, with 12 bases left between them. The CDR3 is 15 residues long. CDR1 and CDR2 (germline): KGHSH, LQKENI. The CDR3 DNA is TGTGCCAGCTCACCACAAGTCCCGGGAGCAGATACGCAGTATTTT. Translating gives CASSPQVPGADTQYF.

The chain links TRBV27 to TRBJ2-7; tentatively, D is TRBD1 (6 bases). Germline values: CDR1 MNHEY, CDR2 SMNVEV (reference sequence). The CDR3 spans 14 residues. V lost 3 bases, J lost 2 bases, and 11 bases lay in between. This CDR3 is CASSFHQGPYEQYF. The DNA for the CDR3 is TGTGCCAGCAGTTTTCATCAGGGGCCCTACGAGCAGTACTTC.